The clone carrying this T cell receptor (beta chain) came up a few times. Seattle's enrolled individuals joined amid active infection and were then monitored longitudinally. The data derive from a study of blood T cell repertoires in COVID-19. Study background: Sites in the United States, Italy and Spain provided acute and convalescent COVID-19 samples.

Method: immunoSEQ multiplex PCR; TCRdb's copy keeps in-frame clones and lacks some. There are under 250,000 clones in the sample; around four fifths occur only once, and 5.2% lies in the top ten. V was pared by 6 bases and J by 8 bases, with 9 bases of the junction left unmatched. The germline gives CDR1 SGHNT, CDR2 YENEEA. This CDR3 region has 14 residues. This chain connects TRBV11-3 to TRBJ1-5; the match to TRBD1 covers 8 bases. The sample comprised peripheral blood. This receptor was identified in a woman aged 70-85 years with COVID-19, enrolled during active disease. The CDR3 sequence: CASRTNRGFEPQHF. The CDR3 DNA reads as TGTGCCAGCAGGACGAACAGGGGGTTTGAGCCCCAGCATTTT. Together with reference TRBV11-3 and TRBJ1-5, the CDR3 gives the full variable domain: EAGVVQSPRYKIIEKKQPVAFWCNPISGHNTLYWYLQNLGQGPELLIRYENEEAVDDSQLPKDRFSAERLKGVDSTLKIQPAELGDSAVYLCASRTNRGFEPQHFGDGTRLSIL.